The 21 T cell receptor beta chains below were found in one sample sequenced in a study of cytomegalovirus exposure and HLA in healthy donors. Libraries were prepared by immunoSEQ multiplex PCR; TCRdb keeps only in-frame clonotypes and omits some of them. The table lists about 260,000 clones, 90% of them singletons. The sample taken for sequencing was PBMCs. These receptors came from a woman aged 25 to 39 in good health and CMV-seronegative.

This clone was found a few times. The genes are TRBV15 and TRBJ1-5; D not certain. The CDR3 is made up of 12 amino acids. Per the germline V gene, CDR1 is LNHNV and CDR2 is YYDKDF (reference sequence). Trimming took off 0 bases at V and 4 bases at J, with 1 base between the two ends. The DNA of the CDR3 is TGTGCCACCAGCAGAGATAATCAGCCCCAGCATTTT. Its translation: CATSRDNQPQHF.

The rearrangement joins TRBV21-1 to TRBJ1-1; the table's D call of TRBD1 was not tested on the DNA. TRBV21-1 is a listed pseudogene. The CDR3 has 17 amino acids. The CDR3 region is CASSNRQGGLVNTEAFF. The CDR3 region has the DNA TGTGCCAGCAGCAACCGACAGGGTGGTTTGGTGAACACTGAAGCTTTCTTT.

The chain recombines TRBV9 with TRBJ2-5; D is undetermined. Between the trimmed V and J ends, which lost 3 bases and 7 bases, there was a span of 7 bases. Germline V lookup: CDR1 SGDLS, CDR2 YYNGEE. The CDR3 runs to 11 residues. The CDR3 loop is CASSGTGTQYF. In DNA form, the CDR3 reads TGTGCCAGCAGCGGGACGGGGACCCAGTACTTC.

The V gene is TRBV7-6, the J gene TRBJ1-2; D is ambiguous. The CDR3 is made up of 15 amino acids. The V gene's germline CDR1 is SGHVS and CDR2 FNYEAQ. V lost 1 base and J lost 10, with 19 bases in between. This chain's CDR3 is CASSLESGSWGIYTF. The CDR3 bases are TGTGCCAGCAGCTTAGAAAGTGGATCTTGGGGAATCTACACCTTC.

The gene calls are TRBV28 and TRBJ1-5; D is undetermined. V dropped 6 bases and J dropped 1 base, with 13 bases sitting between them. Germline CDR1 is MDHEN and CDR2 is SYDVKM. The CDR3 sequence is 15 residues long. Here the CDR3 reads CASRKSAGSNQPQHF. The CDR3 region has the DNA TGTGCCAGCAGGAAATCCGCGGGGAGCAATCAGCCCCAGCATTTT.

V and J are TRBV7-8 and TRBJ2-1; D remains ambiguous. Trimming stripped 0 bases from V and 8 bases from J, with 8 bases between. CDR1 is SGHVS, CDR2 FQNEAQ, per germline. This CDR3 is 13 amino acids long. The CDR3, as DNA: TGTGCCAGCAGCTTAGCTGCTGACTATGAGCAGTTCTTC. Protein sequence: CASSLAADYEQFF.

The chain combines TRBV15 with TRBJ2-3; TRBD1 might be the D (6 bases). The CDR3 sequence is 13 residues long. With 5 bases removed from V and 3 bases from J, the gap between germline ends came to 9 bases. Germline V gene lookup returns CDR1 LNHNV and CDR2 YYDKDF (reference sequence). The chain's CDR3 is CATSWDTTDTQYF. The CDR3 region has the DNA TGTGCCACCAGCTGGGACACGACAGATACGCAGTATTTT.

The J gene is TRBJ1-5, the V gene TRBV6-1, with a weak D call TRBD1 (6 bases). Germline V gene data show CDR1 as MNHNS and CDR2 as SASEGT. Trimming removed 3 bases from V and 3 bases from J, with 15 bases in between. This CDR3 comprises 16 residues. CDR3 sequence: CASSDKRTVYNQPQHF. CDR3 bases: TGTGCCAGCAGTGACAAAAGGACAGTTTACAATCAGCCCCAGCATTTT.

This clone showed up just once. V and J are TRBV6-5 and TRBJ1-1, with D perhaps matching TRBD1 (5 bases). V was clipped by 1 base and J by 6 bases, with 12 bases between them. Germline loops: CDR1 MNHEY, CDR2 SVGAGI. This CDR3 region has 14 residues. The CDR3 loop reads CASSYFQGTAEAFF. CDR3 DNA: TGTGCCAGCAGTTACTTCCAGGGAACTGCTGAAGCTTTCTTT.

The chain joins TRBV4-3 to TRBJ1-4; 7 bases map to TRBD1. V lost 3 bases and J lost 8; bases outside the gene matches: 12. This CDR3 contains 16 residues. Germline V gene sequence: CDR1 LGHNA, CDR2 YSLEER. CDR3 sequence reads: CASSQAYRGALEKLFF. Here the CDR3 DNA reads TGCGCCAGCAGCCAGGCATACAGGGGTGCGTTGGAAAAACTGTTTTTT.

The chain couples TRBV18 to TRBJ2-2; the D is unclear. Trimming removed 2 bases from V and 7 bases from J, with 5 bases in between. The CDR3 is 12 residues long. Per the germline V gene, CDR1 is KGHSH and CDR2 is LQKENI. CDR3 sequence: CASSPGGGELFF. In DNA form, the CDR3 reads TGTGCCAGCTCACCAGGCGGCGGGGAGCTGTTTTTT.

The V gene is TRBV28, the J gene TRBJ1-4; 8 nucleotides align to TRBD1. V lost 4 bases, J lost 6 bases, and 7 bases stayed unmatched. Germline V lookup: CDR1 MDHEN, CDR2 SYDVKM. The CDR3 contains 15 residues. Written as DNA, the CDR3 is TGTGCCAGCAGTTCTTCAGGGGGCCAGTATGAAAAACTGTTTTTT. This encodes CASSSSGGQYEKLFF. Full variable domain (outside the CDR3, taken from reference TRBV28 and TRBJ1-4): DVKVTQSSRYLVKRTGEKVFLECVQDMDHENMFWYRQDPGLGLRLIYFSYDVKMKEKGDIPEGYSVSREKKERFSLILESASTNQTSMYLCASSSSGGQYEKLFFGSGTQLSVL.

This chain links TRBV2 with TRBJ2-7; TRBD2 agrees at 10 bases. V was pared by 4 bases and J by 6 bases, with 3 bases of the junction left unmatched. Germline V gives CDR1 SNHLY, CDR2 FYNNEI. CDR3 size: 13 residues. The CDR3 protein is CASSGLAGSEQYF. CDR3 bases: TGTGCCAGCAGTGGACTAGCGGGTAGCGAGCAGTACTTC.

In its sample, this clone was seen once. The chain uses TRBV4-2 and TRBJ1-1; unclear D gene. This CDR3 is built from 13 residues. Germline V gene lookup returns CDR1 LGHNA and CDR2 YNFKEQ. Trimming left V 5 bases short and J 0 bases short, with 7 bases between. The CDR3 is CASSYRVNTEAFF. As DNA, the CDR3 is TGTGCCAGCAGCTACCGGGTGAACACTGAAGCTTTCTTT.

This chain uses TRBV25-1 with TRBJ1-1; D gene ambiguous. Trimming took off 4 bases at V and 3 bases at J, with 3 bases between the two ends. This CDR3 is built from 11 residues. The germline gives CDR1 MGHDK, CDR2 SYGVNS. CDR3 sequence (DNA): TGTGCCAGCAGTGGGGACACTGAAGCTTTCTTT. Protein: CASSGDTEAFF.

The V gene is TRBV18, the J gene TRBJ2-1, with TRBD2 matching 13 bases. CDR3 length: 14 residues. The trim removed 6 bases at V and 7 bases at J, leaving 3 bases unmatched. Germline CDR1 is KGHSH and CDR2 is LQKENI. The CDR3 reads CASSPGLAGNEQFF. For the CDR3, the DNA is TGTGCCAGCTCGCCGGGACTAGCGGGAAATGAGCAGTTCTTC.

This clone was seen only once. One end of the junction fails to match germline, which may point to a read error. This sequence joins TRBV6-6 and TRBJ2-2; 10 bases are a match to TRBD2. The CDR3 extends over 16 amino acids. Germline V gene sequence: CDR1 MNHNY, CDR2 SVGAGI (reference sequence). CDR3 region: CASSDSSGRNTGELFF. The CDR3 nucleotides are TGTGCCAGCAGTGACTCTAGCGGGAGGAACACCGGGGAGCTGTTTTTT.

This chain links TRBV28 with TRBJ2-3; D remains unclear. Trimming stripped 2 bases from V and 3 bases from J, with 15 bases between. Germline V gene lookup returns CDR1 MDHEN and CDR2 SYDVKM. The CDR3 has 16 amino acids. CDR3 sequence (DNA): TGTGCCAGCAGTTTAGGGCCGGGTCAAGGGACAGATACGCAGTATTTT. Its translation is CASSLGPGQGTDTQYF.

The genes are TRBV11-2 and TRBJ1-5; 12 bases line up with TRBD1. Germline CDR1 reads SGHAT; CDR2 reads FQNNGV. The V and J ends lost 2 bases and 1 base, in that order; junction bases with no gene match: 9. The CDR3 consists of 19 residues. The CDR3 DNA sequence: TGTGCCAGCAGCTTATGCCGGGACAGGGGGCACCTGAGCAATCAGCCCCAGCATTTT. Protein product: CASSLCRDRGHLSNQPQHF. Full variable domain (rest looked up from reference TRBV11-2 and TRBJ1-5): EAGVAQSPRYKIIEKRQSVAFWCNPISGHATLYWYQQILGQGPKLLIQFQNNGVVDDSQLPKDRFSAERLKGVDSTLKIQPAKLEDSAVYLCASSLCRDRGHLSNQPQHFGDGTRLSIL.

This clone was seen just once. The CDR3 nucleotides read TGTGCCAGCAGCCTCGGGACTAGTGATTCTCACGAGCAGTACTTC. This sequence encodes CASSLGTSDSHEQYF. The gene calls are TRBV27 and TRBJ2-7; 8 nucleotides agree with TRBD2. CDR1 MNHEY and CDR2 SMNVEV come from the germline V gene (reference sequence). There are 15 residues in the CDR3. V shed 6 bases, J shed 5 bases, and the junction held 12 bases outside the gene matches.

The V and J genes are TRBV27 and TRBJ2-5; either TRBD1 or TRBD2 may supply D (5 bases each). From germline, CDR1 is MNHEY and CDR2 SMNVEV (reference sequence). V was cut by 4 bases and J by 5 bases, with 20 bases left in between. This CDR3 is 16 amino acids long. The CDR3 DNA sequence: TGTGCCAGCAGTTCTAGGTCCGCTTTAGGGGAGGAGACCCAGTACTTC. Its translation: CASSSRSALGEETQYF.